This T cell receptor (beta chain) comes out of a study of blood T cell repertoires in COVID-19. About the study: Sources were T cells, B-cell-depleted T cells, or PBMCs; the material itself was cDNA or gDNA.

Libraries were prepared by immunoSEQ multiplex PCR; TCRdb keeps only in-frame clonotypes and omits some of them. Of about 97,000 clones listed, roughly nine tenths were seen once; the top ten hold roughly a sixth. Per germline, CDR1 SNHLY and CDR2 FYNNEI. The CDR3 has 13 amino acids. The V end lost 6 bases, the J end lost 2 bases, and 11 bases lay between the germline ends. Sequencing was performed on peripheral blood. The source of this sequence is a man aged 45-60 years with acute or convalescent COVID-19. J is TRBJ2-7 and V is TRBV2, with TRBD1 as a possible D gene (6 bases). DNA for the CDR3: TGTGCCAGCAGGTACAGGGATACCTACGAGCAGTACTTC. Translating it yields CASRYRDTYEQYF.